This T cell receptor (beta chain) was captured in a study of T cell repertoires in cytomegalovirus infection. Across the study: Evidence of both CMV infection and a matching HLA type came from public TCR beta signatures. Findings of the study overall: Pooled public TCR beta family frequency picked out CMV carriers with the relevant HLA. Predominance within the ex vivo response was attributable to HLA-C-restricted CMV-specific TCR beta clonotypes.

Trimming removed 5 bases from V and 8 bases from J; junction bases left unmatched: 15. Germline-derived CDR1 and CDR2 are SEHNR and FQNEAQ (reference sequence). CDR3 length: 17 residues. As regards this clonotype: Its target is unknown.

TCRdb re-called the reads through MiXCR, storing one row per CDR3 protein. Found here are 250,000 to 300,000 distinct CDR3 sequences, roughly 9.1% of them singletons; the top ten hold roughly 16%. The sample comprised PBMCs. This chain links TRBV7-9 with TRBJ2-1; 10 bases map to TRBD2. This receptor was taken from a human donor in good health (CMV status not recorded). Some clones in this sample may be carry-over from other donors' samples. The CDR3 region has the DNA TGTGCCAGCAGCCGGAGCGTCGGCACTAGCGGGAACGATGAGCAGTTCTTC. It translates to CASSRSVGTSGNDEQFF.